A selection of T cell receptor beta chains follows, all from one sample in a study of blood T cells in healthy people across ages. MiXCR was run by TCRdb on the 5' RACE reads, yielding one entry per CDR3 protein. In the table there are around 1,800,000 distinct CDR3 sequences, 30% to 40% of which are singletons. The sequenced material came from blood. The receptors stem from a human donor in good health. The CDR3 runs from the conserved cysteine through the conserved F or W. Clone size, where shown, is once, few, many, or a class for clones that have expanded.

CDR3aa: CASSLARLAADTQYF
j_gene: TRBJ2-3
abundance: .
v_gene: TRBV7-2

CDR3aa: CASSLDRGLAYEQYF
j_gene: TRBJ2-7
abundance: few
v_gene: TRBV7-2

CDR3aa: CSASGGGSGEKLFF
j_gene: TRBJ1-4
abundance: .
v_gene: TRBV20-1

CDR3aa: CASTEQGSRRYEQYF
j_gene: TRBJ2-7
abundance: .
v_gene: TRBV6-2/TRBV6-3

CDR3aa: CASSLTQVNEQFF
j_gene: TRBJ2-1
abundance: .
v_gene: TRBV7-3

CDR3aa: CASTPGTSYEQFF
j_gene: TRBJ2-1
abundance: .
v_gene: TRBV2

CDR3aa: CASGFTGTRRANYGYTF
j_gene: TRBJ1-2
abundance: few
v_gene: TRBV12-5

CDR3aa: CAGSLGQGSSYEQYF
j_gene: TRBJ2-7
abundance: few
v_gene: TRBV5-5

CDR3aa: CASSLEWGTGNTDTQYF
j_gene: TRBJ2-3
abundance: .
v_gene: TRBV5-1

CDR3aa: CASSLEQTGGNTGELFF
j_gene: TRBJ2-2
abundance: .
v_gene: TRBV7-8